These T cell receptor beta chains were read from a single sample in a study of T cells in Graves' hyperthyroidism and ophthalmopathy. TCRdb used MiXCR to reprocess the multiplex PCR reads, holding one entry per CDR3 protein. The sample shows around 300,000 distinct CDR3 sequences, roughly 15% of them seen only once. The sample comprised blood. These receptors originate from a woman under 40 with Graves' hyperthyroidism that later progressed to Graves' ophthalmopathy. The CDR3 runs from the conserved cysteine through the conserved F or W. D genes are given only for firm matches. The listing skips clone size in some rows; elsewhere it reads once, few, many or a size class.

. | TRBJ2-2 | many | TRBV6-1 | CASSSYRALTGELFF | TGTGCCAGCAGCTCGTACCGGGCCCTAACCGGGGAGCTGTTTTTT
. | TRBJ2-2 | . | TRBV5-1 | CASSLAGITGELFF | TGCGCCAGCAGCTTGGCCGGAATCACCGGGGAGCTGTTTTTT
. | TRBJ2-7 | . | TRBV27 | CASSPRTLSSYEQYF | TGTGCCAGCAGTCCCCGGACTCTTAGCTCCTACGAGCAGTACTTC
TRBD1 | TRBJ2-1 | many | TRBV27 | CASSESGGEQFF | TGTGCCAGCAGTGAATCAGGGGGTGAGCAGTTCTTC
TRBD2 | TRBJ2-7 | . | TRBV5-6 | CASSNLAENYEQYF | TGTGCCAGCAGCAACCTAGCGGAAAACTACGAGCAGTACTTC
TRBD2 | TRBJ2-2 | . | TRBV6-1 | CASSLTSGETGELFF | TGTGCCAGCAGCCTGACTAGCGGGGAAACCGGGGAGCTGTTTTTT
. | TRBJ2-2 | many | TRBV27 | CASSSDTNAGELFF | TGTGCCAGCAGTTCTGACACGAACGCCGGGGAGCTGTTTTTT
. | TRBJ2-7 | . | TRBV27 | CASGSRLRHEQYF | TGTGCCAGCGGTTCGCGCCTCCGCCACGAGCAGTACTTC
. | TRBJ1-2 | many | TRBV10-3 | CAISEPEKGHGYTF | TGTGCCATCAGTGAGCCGGAAAAGGGGCATGGCTACACCTTC
TRBD1 | TRBJ2-3 | many | TRBV18 | CASSPTGASDTQYF | TGTGCCAGCTCACCAACAGGGGCATCAGATACGCAGTATTTT
TRBD2 | TRBJ2-1 | many | TRBV6-1 | CASSSGLDYINNEQFF | TGTGCCAGCAGTTCAGGACTAGACTACATCAACAATGAGCAGTTCTTC
. | TRBJ1-1 | many | TRBV10-3 | CAISGRDGKAEAFF | TGTGCCATCAGTGGCCGGGACGGAAAAGCTGAAGCTTTCTTT
. | TRBJ2-5 | . | TRBV9 | CASSRLPLGETQYF | TGTGCCAGCAGCCGGTTGCCGCTGGGGGAGACCCAGTACTTC
TRBD1 | TRBJ1-5 | . | TRBV9 | CASSPGQGHQPQHF | TGTGCCAGCAGCCCGGGACAGGGGCATCAGCCCCAGCATTTT
. | TRBJ2-5 | many | TRBV13 | CASSLGPQLGETQYF | TGTGCCAGCAGCTTAGGCCCACAACTAGGGGAGACCCAGTACTTC
. | TRBJ2-5 | many | TRBV12-3/TRBV12-4 | CASSIEETQYF | TGTGCCAGCAGCATCGAGGAGACCCAGTACTTC
TRBD2 | TRBJ2-1 | many | TRBV7-2 | CASSWSGNWNDEQFF | TGTGCCAGCAGCTGGAGCGGGAACTGGAACGATGAGCAGTTCTTC
TRBD2 | TRBJ2-1 | many | TRBV20-1 | CSANGGTYNEQFF | TGCAGTGCTAACGGGGGGACCTACAATGAGCAGTTCTTC
. | TRBJ2-3 | few | TRBV7-6 | CASSSQDKASTDTQYF | TGTGCCAGCAGCAGCCAGGACAAAGCTAGCACAGATACGCAGTATTTT
. | TRBJ1-6 | many | TRBV5-5 | CASSPSHDSPGYSPLHF | TGTGCCAGCAGCCCCTCTCACGACAGCCCGGGATATTCACCCCTCCACTTT
TRBD2 | TRBJ2-1 | many | TRBV2 | CASSTETLAGDNEQFF | TGTGCCAGCAGTACGGAGACTCTAGCGGGGGATAATGAGCAGTTCTTC
. | TRBJ1-1 | many | TRBV27 | CASSLLGQYTEAFF | TGTGCCAGCAGTTTGCTCGGACAGTACACTGAAGCTTTCTTT
. | TRBJ2-5 | many | TRBV6-1 | CATNLLQGVQETQYF | TGTGCCACCAACCTACTCCAGGGAGTACAAGAGACCCAGTACTTC
TRBD1 | TRBJ1-2 | many | TRBV9 | CASSEPTGVGGYTF | TGTGCCAGCAGCGAGCCAACAGGGGTCGGTGGCTACACCTTC
TRBD1 | TRBJ1-6 | many | TRBV28 | CASSSPRQGAGNSPLHF | TGTGCCAGCAGTTCCCCGCGACAGGGGGCGGGAAATTCACCCCTCCACTTT
TRBD2 | TRBJ2-3 | . | TRBV7-3 | CASSFTSGSNRADTQYF | TGTGCCAGCAGCTTCACTAGCGGGAGCAACAGGGCAGATACGCAGTATTTT
. | TRBJ2-7 | . | TRBV7-9 | CASSFSPRGSYEQYF | TGTGCCAGCAGCTTCTCGCCTAGGGGCAGCTACGAGCAGTACTTC
. | TRBJ2-7 | many | TRBV4-2 | CASSQWGEDGYEQYF | TGTGCCAGCAGCCAGTGGGGAGAGGACGGCTACGAGCAGTACTTC
. | TRBJ2-6 | few | TRBV19 | CASSTSQGAGANVLTF | TGTGCCAGTAGTACAAGCCAAGGGGCCGGGGCCAACGTCCTGACTTTC
. | TRBJ2-7 | few | TRBV19 | CASSSIPPSLNEQYF | TGTGCCAGTAGCTCAATACCACCATCTCTCAACGAGCAGTACTTC
. | TRBJ2-3 | many | TRBV24-1 | CATSDLRAEKSTDTQYF | TGTGCCACCAGTGATTTGCGGGCAGAAAAGTCCACAGATACGCAGTATTTT
TRBD2 | TRBJ2-5 | many | TRBV3-1 | CASKIGTSQETQYF | TGTGCCAGCAAGATCGGGACTAGCCAAGAGACCCAGTACTTC
. | TRBJ1-5 | many | TRBV6-1 | CASSPTAANQPQHF | TGTGCCAGCAGTCCGACGGCCGCTAATCAGCCCCAGCATTTT
TRBD1 | TRBJ2-6 | few | TRBV30 | CAWSTGGGSSGANVMTF | TGTGCCTGGAGTACAGGGGGTGGGAGCTCTGGGGCCAACGTCATGACTTTC
. | TRBJ2-3 | many | TRBV30 | CAWSSISDTQYF | TGTGCCTGGAGTTCCATCAGCGATACGCAGTATTTT
TRBD1 | TRBJ1-2 | many | TRBV29-1 | CSVPSGTGFYGYTF | TGCAGCGTTCCTTCCGGGACAGGTTTCTATGGCTACACCTTC
. | TRBJ2-2 | many | TRBV27 | CASSFPRGELFF | TGTGCCAGCAGTTTCCCAAGGGGGGAGCTGTTTTTT
. | TRBJ2-7 | many | TRBV6-1 | CASSYKGPSDEQYF | TGTGCCAGCAGTTATAAGGGCCCCAGCGACGAGCAGTACTTC
TRBD2 | TRBJ2-1 | few | TRBV7-6 | CASSLVSLAAYNEQFF | TGTGCCAGCAGCTTAGTCTCACTAGCGGCATACAATGAGCAGTTCTTC
. | TRBJ1-1 | many | TRBV6-2/TRBV6-3 | CASSALLGGDPMNTEAFF | TGTGCCAGCAGTGCCCTCCTGGGGGGGGATCCGATGAACACTGAAGCTTTCTTT
. | TRBJ2-1 | many | TRBV7-2 | CASGGRSAPYNEQFF | TGTGCCAGCGGGGGCCGGAGCGCCCCCTACAATGAGCAGTTCTTC
TRBD2 | TRBJ2-3 | few | TRBV4-3 | CASASVRGLYTDTQYF | TGCGCCAGCGCAAGTGTGAGGGGACTATACACAGATACGCAGTATTTT